The T cell receptor (beta chain) described here comes from a study of cytomegalovirus exposure and HLA in healthy donors. In the case of this clone: What it binds is not known.

This CDR3 region has 16 residues. Germline V gene data show CDR1 as SGHTA and CDR2 as FQGNSA. The V and J ends lost 6 bases and 0 bases, in that order; junction bases with no gene match: 7. Study-wide points: The classifier reportedly diagnosed cytomegalovirus status with high sensitivity and specificity. With later analysis, a missense DCLRE1C variant became linked to TCR beta V- and J-gene trimming. A cluster of highly shared sequence variants was likely a sequencing artifact.

The primer mix had 60 Vbeta and 13 Jbeta primers. The method was immunoSEQ multiplex PCR; TCRdb's version includes in-frame clones alone and lacks a portion of them. The data contain 90,000 or so clones, roughly four fifths of them singletons. Though nominally healthy at sampling, donors likely had unrecorded immune exposures. This chain joins TRBV7-2 and TRBJ2-2; 7 nucleotides agree with TRBD2. This clonotype was obtained from a man aged 30 to 39 in good health and CMV-seropositive. Sequencing input: PBMCs. CDR3 DNA sequence: TGTGCCAGCAGTCCGGGAGGCTCCCCGAACACCGGGGAGCTGTTTTTT. This encodes CASSPGGSPNTGELFF.